The rows below give T cell receptor beta chains drawn from one sample of a study of T cell repertoires in cytomegalovirus infection. The antigens of these receptors remain unknown. TCRdb recomputed calls from the reads with MiXCR, one row per CDR3 protein. The table has around 710,000 distinct CDR3 sequences, roughly 29% seen once. The starting material was cultured CD8+ T cells from PBMCs, obtained from culture after CMV antigen stimulation. Every receptor here comes from a human donor in good health (CMV status not recorded). Some clones in this sample may be carry-over from other donors' samples. The CDR3 runs from the conserved cysteine through the conserved F or W. A D gene is named only where the DNA matches it firmly. Only part of the rows carry a size: once, few, many, or a class if the clone is expanded.

clone size	CDR3 length	V gene	D gene	J gene	CDR3 DNA	CDR3 protein
-	14	TRBV6-1	-	TRBJ2-5	TGTGCCAGCAGGTCAGAGGGCCGCGGAGAGACCCAGTACTTC	CASRSEGRGETQYF
once	12	TRBV19	-	TRBJ1-2	TGTGCCAGTAGTTCCCGGACAACCGGCTACACCTTC	CASSSRTTGYTF
-	16	TRBV7-8	TRBD1	TRBJ1-2	TGTGCCAGCAGCTTAGACCAGGGGGCGCCTAACTATGGCTACACCTTC	CASSLDQGAPNYGYTF
few	16	TRBV6-5	-	TRBJ1-4	TGTGCCAGCAGTTACATCAGCTCGAGAACTAATGAAAAACTGTTTTTT	CASSYISSRTNEKLFF
-	14	TRBV7-6	-	TRBJ1-1	TGTGCCAGCAGCTTAGGGGACACGTACACTGAAGCTTTCTTT	CASSLGDTYTEAFF
-	14	TRBV7-3	TRBD2	TRBJ2-1	TGTGCCAGCAGCGTTCTAGCGGGGGGTAATGAGCAGTTCTTC	CASSVLAGGNEQFF
-	14	TRBV19	-	TRBJ1-2	TGTGCCAGCAGACGGCCTAGTGACCTAGTCGGGTACACCTTC	CASRRPSDLVGYTF
many	14	TRBV7-7	TRBD2	TRBJ2-1	TGTGCTAGCAGCCTCGGGACTAGCGCCAATGAGCAGTTCTTC	CASSLGTSANEQFF
-	10	TRBV12-3/TRBV12-4	-	TRBJ2-1	TGTGCCAGCACCCCCGCACCCGAGTTCTTC	CASTPAPEFF
many	16	TRBV2	TRBD1	TRBJ1-3	TGTGCCCTCGACTCGGGACAGGCCCTTTCTGGAAACACCATATATTTT	CALDSGQALSGNTIYF
few	13	TRBV4-3	-	TRBJ2-5	TGCGCCAGCAGCCAATATCTGGGGGAGACCCAGTACTTC	CASSQYLGETQYF
few	17	TRBV11-3	TRBD1	TRBJ2-3	TGTGCCAGCAGCGAACAGGGGGCGCAACCTAGCACAGATACGCAGTATTTT	CASSEQGAQPSTDTQYF
-	14	TRBV4-1	-	TRBJ1-5	TGCGCCAGCAGCCAAGGACAGTCCCAGCAGCCCCAGCATTTT	CASSQGQSQQPQHF
-	15	TRBV6-2/TRBV6-3	TRBD1	TRBJ2-3	TGTGCCAGCAGTTTGACAGGGGGTAGGACAGATACGCAGTATTTT	CASSLTGGRTDTQYF
-	12	TRBV13	-	TRBJ1-5	TGTGCCAGCAGCCCCGGCAAATCTTACCAACATTTT	CASSPGKSYQHF
few	20	TRBV6-4	-	TRBJ1-5	TGTGCCAGCAAAAACCCCGGACGGATGCCCGCTTCAGATAGCAATCAGCCCCAGCATTTT	CASKNPGRMPASDSNQPQHF
-	16	TRBV7-2	-	TRBJ1-2	TGTGCCAGCAGCTTCCAGATAAGGACGGAAAACTATGGCTACACCTTC	CASSFQIRTENYGYTF
-	18	TRBV4-3	-	TRBJ1-4	TGCGCCAGCAGCCAAGACGAGTTGACGGCTGCAACTAATGAAAAACTGTTTTTT	CASSQDELTAATNEKLFF
-	17	TRBV9	TRBD1	TRBJ1-3	TGTGCCAGCAGCGCCTGGGACAGGGGGAGTGGAGGAAACACCATATATTTT	CASSAWDRGSGGNTIYF
-	13	TRBV20-1	-	TRBJ1-2	TGCAGTGCTAGAGATCTTAGTAGCTATGGCTACACCTTC	CSARDLSSYGYTF
-	16	TRBV12-3/TRBV12-4	-	TRBJ2-7	TGTGCCAGCAGTTCCCACCAGGGAACAAGGTCCTACGAGCAGTACTTC	CASSSHQGTRSYEQYF
many	16	TRBV9	TRBD2	TRBJ2-5	TGTGCCAGCAGCACCAACATAGCGGGGTTAGCGGAGACCCAGTACTTC	CASSTNIAGLAETQYF
-	12	TRBV12-3/TRBV12-4	TRBD2	TRBJ2-4	TGTGCCAGCAGCCCGGGGAGGGACATTCAGTACTTC	CASSPGRDIQYF
-	17	TRBV5-1	-	TRBJ2-6	TGCGCCAGCAGCTTTTCTGCCTCTAAATCTGGGGCCAACGTCCTGACTTTC	CASSFSASKSGANVLTF
few	14	TRBV7-6	TRBD1	TRBJ2-7	TGTGCCAGCAGCCCACAGGGGCCCTCCTACGAGCAGTACTTC	CASSPQGPSYEQYF
-	15	TRBV28	-	TRBJ1-5	TGTGCCAGCAGTTTTTGGGGTAGACGCAATCAGCCCCAGCATTTT	CASSFWGRRNQPQHF
-	13	TRBV4-3	-	TRBJ1-1	TGCGCCAGCAGCCCTGCAAGGGGGAGGGAAGCTTTCTTT	CASSPARGREAFF
few	15	TRBV19	TRBD1	TRBJ1-6	TGTGCCAGTAGTATAAGCGGGACAGGAAATTCACCCCTCCACTTT	CASSISGTGNSPLHF
-	18	TRBV28	TRBD1	TRBJ1-2	TGTGCCAGCAGCATCTCGCCCCAAGGTCCGGGACAGGGATGGGGCTACACCTTC	CASSISPQGPGQGWGYTF
-	15	TRBV9	TRBD1	TRBJ1-1	TGTGCCAGCAGCATGCGGACAGGGGCGGACACTGAAGCTTTCTTT	CASSMRTGADTEAFF
many	15	TRBV6-2/TRBV6-3	-	TRBJ2-1	TGTGCCAGCAGTTCCGACATGTTGGGCTACAATGAGCAGTTCTTC	CASSSDMLGYNEQFF
-	14	TRBV5-1	TRBD2	TRBJ2-7	TGCGCCAGCAGCATCGGGACTACCTCCTACGAGCAGTACTTC	CASSIGTTSYEQYF
many	16	TRBV7-9	TRBD2	TRBJ2-3	TGTGCCAGCAGCGTCCTAGCGGGGACTCGCACAGATACGCAGTATTTT	CASSVLAGTRTDTQYF
many	15	TRBV7-9	-	TRBJ2-3	TGTGCCAGCAGCTTAGTTCAGCAGGGCACAGATACGCAGTATTTT	CASSLVQQGTDTQYF
-	17	TRBV7-3	-	TRBJ1-1	TGTGCCAGCAGCCCCAAGAAGGGGGGGCTCGCGAACACTGAAGCTTTCTTT	CASSPKKGGLANTEAFF
many	13	TRBV7-6	-	TRBJ1-2	TGTGCCAGCAGCTTAGCAGTTAACTATGGCTACACCTTC	CASSLAVNYGYTF
-	14	TRBV4-3	-	TRBJ2-1	TGCGCCAGCAGCCAAGATTACGTCGGCTATGAGCAGTTCTTC	CASSQDYVGYEQFF
few	13	TRBV27	-	TRBJ2-2	TGTGCCAGCAGTTTATCGCCAACCGGGGAGCTGTTTTTT	CASSLSPTGELFF
-	16	TRBV4-1	-	TRBJ2-7	TGCGCCAGCAGCCTAGCCGACAGGTGGGGCCTCCACGAGCAGTACTTC	CASSLADRWGLHEQYF
many	14	TRBV27	-	TRBJ1-6	TGTGCCAGCAGTTCCGGGACAATAACTTCACCCCTCCACTTT	CASSSGTITSPLHF
few	15	TRBV27	-	TRBJ2-7	TGTGCCAGCAGTTTATCTTCGCGCTCAGCGGGCGAGCAGTACTTC	CASSLSSRSAGEQYF
few	15	TRBV7-8	-	TRBJ1-5	TGTGCCAGCAGCGCGCAGCATTATAGCAATCAGCCCCAGCATTTT	CASSAQHYSNQPQHF
-	14	TRBV19	-	TRBJ1-2	TGTGCCAGTAGTCCTAGGTGGGGGTCCTATGGCTACACCTTC	CASSPRWGSYGYTF
once	15	TRBV20-1	-	TRBJ2-1	TGCAGTGCTAGAGGGGGGGTTTTAACAGACAATGAGCAGTTCTTC	CSARGGVLTDNEQFF
-	18	TRBV6-1	-	TRBJ1-5	TGTGCCAGCAGTGAAGCGCTTCGGTGGGGGGGGGGCAATCAGCCCCAGCATTTT	CASSEALRWGGGNQPQHF
many	17	TRBV11-1	TRBD1	TRBJ2-1	TGTGCCAGCAGCTTAGGAGAATTGACAGGGGAATACAATGAGCAGTTCTTC	CASSLGELTGEYNEQFF
once	16	TRBV12-5	TRBD2	TRBJ2-1	TGTGCTAGTGGTTTGACTTTAGCGGGGCGGCACAATGAGCAGTTCTTC	CASGLTLAGRHNEQFF
many	12	TRBV7-2	-	TRBJ2-3	TGTGCCAGCATTCTAAATTTGGATACGCAGTATTTT	CASILNLDTQYF